Shown below are 13 T cell receptor beta chains from a single sample sequenced in a study of identical twins. TCRdb called the 5' RACE reads again in MiXCR, with one record for every CDR3 protein. The sample yields about 340,000 distinct CDR3 sequences, approximately 13% seen once. A further study also used this sample, focusing on yellow fever vaccine responses in identical twins.

Sequencing was done on a sample of CD8+ T cells sorted from blood. These receptor sequences come from a woman younger than 35 in good health.

The V gene is TRBV25-1, the J gene TRBJ2-7; maybe TRBD1 (6 bases). Germline V gene lookup returns CDR1 MGHDK and CDR2 SYGVNS. The CDR3 loop spans 12 amino acids. V was cut by 7 bases and J by 3 bases, with 10 bases left in between. CDR3 region: CASTNRVYEQYV. The DNA for the CDR3 is TGTGCCAGCACAAACAGGGTCTACGAGCAGTACGTC.

The chain combines TRBV6-1 with TRBJ1-2; the D is unclear. The ends were cut back, 2 bases at V and 3 bases at J, with 7 bases in the middle. Germline values: CDR1 MNHNS, CDR2 SASEGT. There are 13 residues in the CDR3. CDR3 DNA sequence: TGTGCCAGCAGTGAACCCCGAGACTATGGCTACACCTTC. Translated, it gives CASSEPRDYGYTF.

V gene TRBV10-3 combines with J gene TRBJ2-1; 9 bases fit TRBD2. CDR3 length: 12 amino acids. Germline V lookup: CDR1 ENHRY, CDR2 SYGVKD. V dropped 8 bases and J dropped 8; count of bases not matched to a gene: 4. CDR3 amino acids: CAILAGDYEQFF. DNA of the CDR3: TGTGCCATCTTAGCGGGAGACTATGAGCAGTTCTTC.

At least ten counts were recorded for this clonotype. This chain uses TRBV5-4 with TRBJ1-1, with D perhaps matching TRBD1 (5 bases). V lost 5 bases and J 1 base, leaving 12 bases between the germline ends. The CDR3 is made up of 14 amino acids. CDR1 is SGHNT, CDR2 YYREEE, per germline (reference sequence). This CDR3 reads CASSLAGGNTEAFF. As DNA, the CDR3 is TGTGCCAGCAGTTTAGCGGGGGGGAACACTGAAGCTTTCTTT.

The chain links TRBV5-1 to TRBJ2-7; D uncertain. Germline V gene sequence: CDR1 SGHRS, CDR2 YFSETQ. V lost 0 bases, J lost 4 bases, and 8 bases lay in between. The CDR3 totals 13 residues. The DNA of the CDR3 is TGCGCCAGCAGCTTGGGTTCTAAGTACGAGCAGTACTTC. Translated: CASSLGSKYEQYF.

The chain couples TRBV5-6 to TRBJ1-1, with a tentative D call TRBD1 (6 bases). The CDR3 runs to 17 residues. The V gene lost 4 bases and the J gene lost 0 bases, with 19 bases spanning the gap. CDR1 and CDR2 (germline): SGHDT, YYEEEE. The CDR3 reads CASSPWTASHMNTEAFF. The CDR3 DNA is TGTGCCAGCAGCCCATGGACAGCGAGCCATATGAACACTGAAGCTTTCTTT.

This clonotype was picked up a small number of times. The gene calls are TRBV24-1 and TRBJ2-2; either TRBD1 or TRBD2 may supply D (5 bases each). Trimming pared 8 bases from V and 0 bases from J, leaving 9 bases between. Per germline, CDR1 KGHDR and CDR2 SFDVKD. This CDR3 comprises 14 residues. CDR3: CATKGTANTGELFF. As DNA, the CDR3 is TGTGCCACCAAAGGGACGGCGAACACCGGGGAGCTGTTTTTT.

This clonotype occurred a few times. The gene calls are TRBV29-1 and TRBJ1-2; D unclear. The CDR3 has 11 residues. Germline V gene data show CDR1 as SQVTM and CDR2 as ANQGSEA. Trimming took 5 bases from V and 4 from J, leaving 8 bases between them. CDR3 loop: CSVPGIYGYTF. For the CDR3, the DNA is TGCAGCGTTCCGGGCATCTATGGCTACACCTTC.

The chain links TRBV28 to TRBJ1-6; possible D gene TRBD1, 6 bases. The CDR3 extends over 14 amino acids. Trimming removed 3 bases from V and 8 bases from J, with 11 bases in between. In germline, CDR1 is MDHEN, CDR2 SYDVKM. This CDR3 reads CASSFLDSDSPLHF. The DNA of the CDR3 is TGTGCCAGCAGTTTTTTGGACAGCGATTCACCCCTCCACTTT.

This chain links TRBV19 with TRBJ2-7, with 7 bases fitting TRBD2. Germline V gene lookup returns CDR1 LNHDA and CDR2 SQIVND (reference sequence). The CDR3 extends over 15 amino acids. The V and J ends lost 5 bases and 4 bases, in that order; junction bases with no gene match: 11. CDR3 DNA: TGTGCCAGTAGTCCTAGCGGAGCCCCATTTTACGAGCAGTACTTC. Translation: CASSPSGAPFYEQYF.

This clonotype has just a few counts. The chain has TRBV6-1 and TRBJ2-3, with TRBD2 matching over 10 bases. V dropped 3 bases and J dropped 2; count of bases not matched to a gene: 5. Germline V gene sequence: CDR1 MNHNS, CDR2 SASEGT. CDR3 size: 16 residues. CDR3 sequence reads: CASSDPAGGLTDTQYF. The CDR3 DNA sequence: TGTGCCAGCAGTGACCCAGCGGGGGGGCTCACAGATACGCAGTATTTT.

V usage is TRBV27 and J usage is TRBJ2-1; possible D gene TRBD2, 5 bases. CDR3 size: 16 residues. CDR1 and CDR2 from the germline V gene are MNHEY and SMNVEV (reference sequence). V lost 5 bases to trimming and J lost 5 bases, with 19 bases between them. CDR3 nucleotide sequence: TGTGCCAGCAGTCCCCCAAGGGCGGTAGCGAACAATGAGCAGTTCTTC. The encoded protein is CASSPPRAVANNEQFF.

The V gene is TRBV6-5, the J gene TRBJ2-1; D gene ambiguous. V lost 4 bases and J lost 5, with 15 bases in between. The germline V gene encodes CDR1 MNHEY and CDR2 SVGAGI. The CDR3 loop spans 15 amino acids. CDR3 nucleotide sequence: TGTGCCAGCAGTTCCTCCTATAATCCTAACAATGAGCAGTTCTTC. Its protein is CASSSSYNPNNEQFF.